This TCR beta chain stems from a study of shared clonotypes between healthy human individuals. Every contributor of samples was a Caucasian grown-up residing in Nashville, Tennessee. Losses at the gene ends were 5 bases for V and 2 bases for J; bases not matched to a gene: 9. CDR1 is SEHNR and CDR2 is FQNEAQ in the germline V gene (reference sequence). The CDR3 consists of 17 residues. This clone appeared a single time. Its specificity is not known. Only in-frame clones appear in the TCRdb table, and some are missing; sequencing was by immunoSEQ multiplex PCR. The sample carries about 1.5 million clones, nearly 99% recorded once. Study conclusions and caveats: As a rule, naive subsets had a larger estimated richness than memory subsets.

This TCR was recovered from a man aged 25-45 years in good health. What was sequenced was naive CD4+ T cells sorted from blood. Subset denoted: CD45RA+ positively selected. This chain connects TRBV7-9 to TRBJ2-2, with 9 bases that match TRBD1. This CDR3 reads CASSTTGGAHNTGELFF. CDR3 nucleotides: TGTGCCAGCAGCACCACAGGGGGCGCTCATAACACCGGGGAGCTGTTTTTT. The entire variable domain, with the rest obtained from reference TRBV7-9 and TRBJ2-2, is as follows: DTGVSQNPRHKITKRGQNVTFRCDPISEHNRLYWYRQTLGQGPEFLTYFQNEAQLEKSRLLSDRFSAERPKGSFSTLEIQRTEQGDSAMYLCASSTTGGAHNTGELFFGEGSRLTVL.